These T cell receptor beta chains were read from a single sample in a study of cytomegalovirus exposure and HLA in healthy donors. Using immunoSEQ multiplex PCR, the repertoire was profiled, and TCRdb retains in-frame clones only, with some absent. The sample consists of about 160,000 clones, more than 65% of them appearing once. The sample was PBMCs. These receptors all come from a woman between 45 and 60 years old in good health and CMV-seronegative. Each CDR3 is given with its conserved first and last residue. A D gene is named only where the DNA matches it firmly. Size tells how often a clone was seen (once, few, many) or the class of an expanded clone, and some rows leave it out.

V gene: TRBV19
D gene: -
J gene: TRBJ2-1
clone size: -
CDR3 DNA: TGTGCCAGTTCCAGACAGGCCTACAATGAGCAGTTCTTC
CDR3 protein: CASSRQAYNEQFF

V gene: TRBV18
D gene: TRBD1
J gene: TRBJ1-1
clone size: -
CDR3 DNA: TGTGCCAGCTCCCCCGTGACAGGGGGCCACACTGAAGCTTTCTTT
CDR3 protein: CASSPVTGGHTEAFF

V gene: TRBV19
D gene: -
J gene: TRBJ2-2
clone size: -
CDR3 DNA: TGTGCCAGTAGCCGCCCGACAGGAGTGGGCACCGGGGAGCTGTTTTTT
CDR3 protein: CASSRPTGVGTGELFF

V gene: TRBV27
D gene: TRBD2
J gene: TRBJ2-1
clone size: once
CDR3 DNA: TGTGCCAGCAGTTTTCTAGCGGCAAACTACAATGAGCAGTTCTTC
CDR3 protein: CASSFLAANYNEQFF

V gene: TRBV7-2
D gene: TRBD2
J gene: TRBJ2-1
clone size: -
CDR3 DNA: TGTGCCAGCAGCACTCTAGCGGGATACAATGAGCAGTTCTTC
CDR3 protein: CASSTLAGYNEQFF

V gene: TRBV18
D gene: -
J gene: TRBJ1-1
clone size: once
CDR3 DNA: TGTGCCAGCTCATCATCCGGGAACACTGAAGCTTTCTTT
CDR3 protein: CASSSSGNTEAFF

V gene: TRBV5-6
D gene: TRBD2
J gene: TRBJ2-7
clone size: -
CDR3 DNA: TGTGCCAGCAGCTTGCTAGCGGGAGTTGTCTACGAGCAGTACTTC
CDR3 protein: CASSLLAGVVYEQYF

V gene: TRBV5-1
D gene: -
J gene: TRBJ1-1
clone size: -
CDR3 DNA: TGCGCCAGCAGTTTTCAACCACAGGGTGCCGTGACTGAAGCTTTCTTT
CDR3 protein: CASSFQPQGAVTEAFF

V gene: TRBV7-2
D gene: -
J gene: TRBJ1-5
clone size: -
CDR3 DNA: TGTGCCAGCAGCTCCCAGGGGCTACCCCAGCATTTT
CDR3 protein: CASSSQGLPQHF

V gene: TRBV10-2
D gene: -
J gene: TRBJ2-2
clone size: -
CDR3 DNA: TGCGCCAGCAGTGAGAGGGGGACCACCGGGGAGCTGTTTTTT
CDR3 protein: CASSERGTTGELFF

V gene: TRBV13
D gene: TRBD1
J gene: TRBJ1-4
clone size: -
CDR3 DNA: TGTGCCAGCAGCCTGGACAGGGGGATGGCTGAAAAACTGTTTTTT
CDR3 protein: CASSLDRGMAEKLFF

V gene: TRBV27
D gene: TRBD1
J gene: TRBJ1-1
clone size: -
CDR3 DNA: TGTGCCAGCAGCCGACAGGGGCCCACTGAAGCTTTCTTT
CDR3 protein: CASSRQGPTEAFF

V gene: TRBV9
D gene: TRBD1
J gene: TRBJ2-7
clone size: -
CDR3 DNA: TGTGCCAGCAGCGTAATGACAACAGGGGGCGCGAGCGAGCAGTACTTC
CDR3 protein: CASSVMTTGGASEQYF

V gene: TRBV25-1
D gene: -
J gene: TRBJ1-2
clone size: -
CDR3 DNA: TGTGCCAGCAGTGAAACTAAGGAGGATGGCTACACCTTC
CDR3 protein: CASSETKEDGYTF

V gene: TRBV7-2
D gene: TRBD2
J gene: TRBJ2-1
clone size: once
CDR3 DNA: TGTGCCAGCAGTCTACGCCCGGCGGGGGGCGGAGATGAGCAGTTCTTC
CDR3 protein: CASSLRPAGGGDEQFF

V gene: TRBV5-4
D gene: TRBD1
J gene: TRBJ1-2
clone size: -
CDR3 DNA: TGTGCCAGCAGAAGGGACAGCTATGGCTACACCTTC
CDR3 protein: CASRRDSYGYTF

V gene: TRBV29-1
D gene: TRBD1
J gene: TRBJ2-1
clone size: -
CDR3 DNA: TGCAGCGTTGCACAGGGGGCGACTGAGCAGTTCTTC
CDR3 protein: CSVAQGATEQFF

V gene: TRBV7-9
D gene: TRBD2
J gene: TRBJ2-1
clone size: few
CDR3 DNA: TGTGCCAGCAGCTTCAATAGCGGGGCGGCCGGTGAGCAGTTCTTC
CDR3 protein: CASSFNSGAAGEQFF

V gene: TRBV2
D gene: TRBD1
J gene: TRBJ1-2
clone size: -
CDR3 DNA: TGTGCCAGCAGCGCCGGGACAGGGTTCTTAGGCTACACCTTC
CDR3 protein: CASSAGTGFLGYTF

V gene: TRBV2
D gene: TRBD1
J gene: TRBJ1-2
clone size: -
CDR3 DNA: TGTGCCAGCAGTGTACAGGGGATAGACTATGGCTACACCTTC
CDR3 protein: CASSVQGIDYGYTF

V gene: TRBV5-1
D gene: TRBD1
J gene: TRBJ1-6
clone size: -
CDR3 DNA: TGCGCCAGCAGCTTGGTCGGGACAGGGGATTCACCCCTCCACTTT
CDR3 protein: CASSLVGTGDSPLHF

V gene: TRBV4-3
D gene: -
J gene: TRBJ2-3
clone size: -
CDR3 DNA: TGCGCCAGCAGCCTATCCCGGAGTTTCACAGATACGCAGTATTTT
CDR3 protein: CASSLSRSFTDTQYF

V gene: TRBV5-4
D gene: -
J gene: TRBJ2-3
clone size: -
CDR3 DNA: TGTGCCAGCAGCCGGGAAGTAAAATATTTGGATACGCAGTATTTT
CDR3 protein: CASSREVKYLDTQYF

V gene: TRBV7-3
D gene: -
J gene: TRBJ1-1
clone size: -
CDR3 DNA: TGTGCCAGCAGCTCCCGGGGGAGGGACACTGAAGCTTTCTTT
CDR3 protein: CASSSRGRDTEAFF

V gene: TRBV5-1
D gene: -
J gene: TRBJ2-3
clone size: -
CDR3 DNA: TGCGCCAGCAGTTGGGGGGTAACAGATACGCAGTATTTT
CDR3 protein: CASSWGVTDTQYF

V gene: TRBV9
D gene: -
J gene: TRBJ1-2
clone size: few
CDR3 DNA: TGTGCCAGCAGCGTAGAGGGGCCTAACTATGGCTACACCTTC
CDR3 protein: CASSVEGPNYGYTF

V gene: TRBV28
D gene: TRBD2
J gene: TRBJ2-7
clone size: -
CDR3 DNA: TGTGCCAGCAGCCGTAGCGGGGGGATCTCCTACGAGCAGTACTTC
CDR3 protein: CASSRSGGISYEQYF

V gene: TRBV6-1
D gene: TRBD1
J gene: TRBJ2-7
clone size: few
CDR3 DNA: TGTGCCAGCAGCGTCGGGACAGGGGTTTTCGGGCAGTACTTC
CDR3 protein: CASSVGTGVFGQYF

V gene: TRBV6-5
D gene: -
J gene: TRBJ1-1
clone size: -
CDR3 DNA: TGTGCCAGCAGTTACGGACAGATCAAGAACACTGAAGCTTTCTTT
CDR3 protein: CASSYGQIKNTEAFF

V gene: TRBV9
D gene: -
J gene: TRBJ1-2
clone size: -
CDR3 DNA: TGTGCCAGCACCATAGGGGCTAACTATGGCTACACCTTC
CDR3 protein: CASTIGANYGYTF

V gene: TRBV7-9
D gene: -
J gene: TRBJ2-7
clone size: once
CDR3 DNA: TGTGCCAGCAGCTTAGTGGGCAGTAGCGAGCAGTACTTC
CDR3 protein: CASSLVGSSEQYF

V gene: TRBV6-6
D gene: -
J gene: TRBJ1-3
clone size: -
CDR3 DNA: TGTGCCAGCAATTCACAGGGTGTGTACGGAAACACCATATATTTT
CDR3 protein: CASNSQGVYGNTIYF

V gene: TRBV5-6
D gene: -
J gene: TRBJ1-3
clone size: -
CDR3 DNA: TGTGCCAGCCGTGGAGGCGGTTTAAGCTCTGGAAACACCATATATTTT
CDR3 protein: CASRGGGLSSGNTIYF

V gene: TRBV4-2
D gene: TRBD2
J gene: TRBJ2-7
clone size: -
CDR3 DNA: TGTGCCAGCAGTCTACCCCCCGGGAGGGAGCAGTACTTC
CDR3 protein: CASSLPPGREQYF

V gene: TRBV11-2
D gene: -
J gene: TRBJ1-2
clone size: -
CDR3 DNA: TGTGCCAGCAGCTTAGAAGTACGGAGCGGGGTTTTGACCTATGGCTACACCTTC
CDR3 protein: CASSLEVRSGVLTYGYTF

V gene: TRBV5-1
D gene: TRBD1
J gene: TRBJ2-7
clone size: -
CDR3 DNA: TGCGCCAGCAGCAGGGGACAGGTCTCTCCTAGTATGTACGAGCAGTACTTC
CDR3 protein: CASSRGQVSPSMYEQYF

V gene: TRBV6-6
D gene: -
J gene: TRBJ1-4
clone size: few
CDR3 DNA: TGTGCCAGCAGTTATCAGGACAGCTTACTTGAAAAACTGTTTTTT
CDR3 protein: CASSYQDSLLEKLFF

V gene: TRBV30
D gene: TRBD1
J gene: TRBJ1-6
clone size: -
CDR3 DNA: TGTGCCTGGAGCGCGGGACAGGGAAGTTCACCCCTCCACTTT
CDR3 protein: CAWSAGQGSSPLHF

V gene: TRBV9
D gene: -
J gene: TRBJ1-3
clone size: once
CDR3 DNA: TGTGCCAGCAGCCCCACCGGGTCTGGAAACACCATATATTTT
CDR3 protein: CASSPTGSGNTIYF

V gene: TRBV7-3
D gene: -
J gene: TRBJ2-2
clone size: -
CDR3 DNA: TGTGCCAGCAGCTTAGTAAGAGGCCCCACCACCGGGGAGCTGTTTTTT
CDR3 protein: CASSLVRGPTTGELFF

V gene: TRBV28
D gene: -
J gene: TRBJ2-2
clone size: -
CDR3 DNA: TGTGCCAGCAGTTTATTCGGGATCGCGAACACCGGGGAGCTGTTTTTT
CDR3 protein: CASSLFGIANTGELFF

V gene: TRBV19
D gene: TRBD1
J gene: TRBJ1-1
clone size: -
CDR3 DNA: TGTGCCAGTTCTCGAAACAGGGGGGGGACTGAAGCTTTCTTT
CDR3 protein: CASSRNRGGTEAFF

V gene: TRBV7-2
D gene: -
J gene: TRBJ1-4
clone size: few
CDR3 DNA: TGTGCCAGCAGCTTCCGTCAGGGGTACGATGAAAAACTGTTTTTT
CDR3 protein: CASSFRQGYDEKLFF

V gene: TRBV7-2
D gene: TRBD2
J gene: TRBJ2-1
clone size: -
CDR3 DNA: TGTGCCAGCAGCTTGACTAGCGGAGGGAATTACAATGAGCAGTTCTTC
CDR3 protein: CASSLTSGGNYNEQFF

V gene: TRBV27
D gene: -
J gene: TRBJ1-4
clone size: few
CDR3 DNA: TGTGCCAGCAGTTTGAGGATTAATGAAAAACTGTTTTTT
CDR3 protein: CASSLRINEKLFF

V gene: TRBV28
D gene: -
J gene: TRBJ2-7
clone size: -
CDR3 DNA: TGTGCCAGCACGCCTAGTACCCGGGGGACCTACGAGCAGTACTTC
CDR3 protein: CASTPSTRGTYEQYF

V gene: TRBV4-1
D gene: TRBD1
J gene: TRBJ2-7
clone size: few
CDR3 DNA: TGCGCCAGCAGCCAAGTAAACTTCCGAGTCGGGACAGGGTCGAACGAGCAGTACTTC
CDR3 protein: CASSQVNFRVGTGSNEQYF

V gene: TRBV7-2
D gene: TRBD2
J gene: TRBJ2-3
clone size: -
CDR3 DNA: TGTGCCAGCAGCCCTAGGAGACCGACTAGCGGGAGGGCCGCTGATACGCAGTATTTT
CDR3 protein: CASSPRRPTSGRAADTQYF

V gene: TRBV28
D gene: TRBD2
J gene: TRBJ2-3
clone size: few
CDR3 DNA: TGTGCCAGCAGTTCGGGGCTAGCGGGAGGGACAGATACGCAGTATTTT
CDR3 protein: CASSSGLAGGTDTQYF

V gene: TRBV18
D gene: -
J gene: TRBJ2-2
clone size: -
CDR3 DNA: TGTGCCAGCTCACCACCTAGCGGGAACACCGGGGAGCTGTTTTTT
CDR3 protein: CASSPPSGNTGELFF

V gene: TRBV28
D gene: -
J gene: TRBJ2-7
clone size: -
CDR3 DNA: TGTGCCAGCAGTTATAGGGGGAGTGTACGCGAGCAGTACTTC
CDR3 protein: CASSYRGSVREQYF

V gene: TRBV7-2
D gene: TRBD2
J gene: TRBJ2-5
clone size: -
CDR3 DNA: TGTGCCAGCAGCTTAGTTGCTAGCGGGGGGGCTGAGACCCAGTACTTC
CDR3 protein: CASSLVASGGAETQYF

V gene: TRBV15
D gene: TRBD2
J gene: TRBJ2-6
clone size: few
CDR3 DNA: TGTGCCACCAGCGGAGAGGGACTAGCGGGGGGGCCTGGGGCCAACGTCCTGACTTTC
CDR3 protein: CATSGEGLAGGPGANVLTF

V gene: TRBV2
D gene: TRBD1
J gene: TRBJ1-2
clone size: -
CDR3 DNA: TGTGCCAGCAGTGAAAGGACAGGGAGGGTTGGCTATGGCTACACCTTC
CDR3 protein: CASSERTGRVGYGYTF

V gene: TRBV5-1
D gene: TRBD1
J gene: TRBJ2-5
clone size: few
CDR3 DNA: TGCGCCAGCAGCTTGGTCGGGACAGAGGGAGAGACCCAGTACTTC
CDR3 protein: CASSLVGTEGETQYF

V gene: TRBV11-3
D gene: -
J gene: TRBJ2-6
clone size: -
CDR3 DNA: TGTGCCAGCAGCCCGCTGGTTCCGGGCTCTGGGGCCAACGTCCTGACTTTC
CDR3 protein: CASSPLVPGSGANVLTF

V gene: TRBV6-9
D gene: TRBD1
J gene: TRBJ1-2
clone size: -
CDR3 DNA: TGTGCCAGCAAACTAGAACAGGGGAGGATGGCAGACTATGGCTACACCTTC
CDR3 protein: CASKLEQGRMADYGYTF

V gene: TRBV18
D gene: TRBD2
J gene: TRBJ2-1
clone size: -
CDR3 DNA: TGTGCCAGCTCCCGAGTGGGGGGACTAGCGGGACGGGATGAGCAGTTCTTC
CDR3 protein: CASSRVGGLAGRDEQFF

V gene: TRBV6-5
D gene: TRBD1
J gene: TRBJ2-7
clone size: -
CDR3 DNA: TGTGCCAGCAGTTACTCGGGGACAGGGGGCTACGAGCAGTACTTC
CDR3 protein: CASSYSGTGGYEQYF

V gene: TRBV7-3
D gene: TRBD1
J gene: TRBJ1-2
clone size: few
CDR3 DNA: TGTGCCAGCAGCTTAGGACAGGGAATTGACTACACCTTC
CDR3 protein: CASSLGQGIDYTF